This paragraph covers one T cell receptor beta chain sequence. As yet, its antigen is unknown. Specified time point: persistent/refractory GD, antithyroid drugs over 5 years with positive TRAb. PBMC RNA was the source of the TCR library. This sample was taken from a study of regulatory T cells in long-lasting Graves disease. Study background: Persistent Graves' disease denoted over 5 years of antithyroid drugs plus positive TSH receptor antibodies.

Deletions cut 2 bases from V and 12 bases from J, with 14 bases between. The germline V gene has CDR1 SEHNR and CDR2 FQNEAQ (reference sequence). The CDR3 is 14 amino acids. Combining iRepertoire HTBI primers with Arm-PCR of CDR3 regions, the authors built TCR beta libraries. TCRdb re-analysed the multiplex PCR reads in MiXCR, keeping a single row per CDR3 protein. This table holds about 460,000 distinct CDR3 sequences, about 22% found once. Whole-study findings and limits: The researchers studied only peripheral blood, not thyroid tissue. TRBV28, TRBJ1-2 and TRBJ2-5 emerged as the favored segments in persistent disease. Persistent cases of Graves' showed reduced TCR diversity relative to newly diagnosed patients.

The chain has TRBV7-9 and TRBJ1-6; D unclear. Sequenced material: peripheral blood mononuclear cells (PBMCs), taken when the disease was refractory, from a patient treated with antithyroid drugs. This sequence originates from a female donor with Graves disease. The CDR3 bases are TGTGCCAGCAGCTTATCACCCGAGGGTTTACCCCTCCACTTT. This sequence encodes CASSLSPEGLPLHF.